These 10 T cell receptor beta chains were all obtained from the same sample, sequenced in a study of blood T cell repertoires in COVID-19. TCRdb keeps only in-frame clones here, not all; method: immunoSEQ multiplex PCR. This table holds a few hundred thousand clones, more than 65% found once. The sample was PBMCs or T cells enriched from blood (not recorded which). The receptors were gathered from a man aged 50-60 years who had recovered from COVID-19.

The CDR3 spells CASSLRPQGGGGYEQYF. The CDR3 DNA sequence: TGCGCCAGCAGCTTGCGCCCACAAGGTGGGGGGGGTTACGAGCAGTACTTC. The rearrangement joins TRBV5-1 to TRBJ2-7; 7 nucleotides line up with TRBD2. The CDR3 sequence is 17 residues long. The ends lost 1 base at V and 4 bases at J; junction bases unmatched: 14. Germline assignment: CDR1 SGHRS and CDR2 YFSETQ.

J is TRBJ2-1 and V is TRBV29-1; D possibly corresponds to TRBD1 (6 bases). This CDR3 is 14 amino acids long. V lost 5 bases and J lost 6, with 17 bases in between. Germline CDR1 is SQVTM and CDR2 is ANQGSEA. The CDR3 nucleotides are TGCAGCGTTCTACCCCCAGGGGCGGCCAATGAGCAGTTCTTC. It is translated as CSVLPPGAANEQFF.

The rearrangement links TRBV7-3 to TRBJ1-2, with 7 bases lining up with TRBD1. The ends lost 2 bases at V and 7 bases at J; junction bases unmatched: 7. CDR1 is SGHTA, CDR2 FQGTGA, per germline. CDR3 length: 14 residues. This chain's CDR3 is CASSLVQGKGGYTF. In DNA form, the CDR3 reads TGTGCCAGCAGCTTAGTACAGGGGAAGGGTGGCTACACCTTC.

The chain uses TRBV5-6 and TRBJ2-7, with 10 bases matching TRBD1. Trimming at V came to 6 bases and at J to 6 bases, leaving 12 bases not matched to a gene. Germline V gene data show CDR1 as SGHDT and CDR2 as YYEEEE. This CDR3 spans 15 amino acids. The CDR3 nucleotides read TGTGCCAGCACCGTCCCGGGACAGGGGATTGTCGAGCAGTACTTC. This encodes CASTVPGQGIVEQYF.

This clone was counted once. The chain recombines TRBV9 with TRBJ2-2; TRBD1 matches at 9 bases. There are 16 residues in the CDR3. J lost 4 bases, V lost 4 bases, and 8 bases had no gene match. In germline, CDR1 is SGDLS, CDR2 YYNGEE. The CDR3 loop reads CASSMGGTGFTGELFF. The CDR3 DNA sequence: TGTGCCAGCAGCATGGGTGGGACAGGGTTCACCGGGGAGCTGTTTTTT.

This clone has a handful of counts. The chain recombines TRBV12-5 with TRBJ1-3; TRBD1 matches 9 bases. This CDR3 is 14 amino acids long. Germline-derived CDR1 and CDR2 are LGHNT and FRNRAP. After removal of 9 bases from V and 4 bases from J, the junction contained 7 bases not matched to a gene. CDR3 sequence: CASRRDRVGNTIYF. For the CDR3, the DNA is TGTGCTAGCCGACGGGACAGGGTCGGAAACACCATATATTTT.

The rearrangement joins TRBV28 to TRBJ1-2, with D possibly matching TRBD1 (6 bases). The CDR3 is 16 residues long. The V end lost 6 bases, the J end lost 7 bases, and 24 bases lay between the germline ends. Germline V gene data show CDR1 as MDHEN and CDR2 as SYDVKM. CDR3 protein: CASRSDPAPRGGGYTF. In nucleotides, the CDR3 is TGTGCCAGCAGGTCAGACCCGGCCCCCCGAGGGGGTGGCTACACCTTC.

This clone has only one observation. This sequence joins TRBV3-1 (or the pseudogene TRBV3-2) and TRBJ2-6, with a tentative D call TRBD2 (5 bases). In germline, CDR1 is LGHDT, CDR2 YNNKEL (reference sequence). V was cut by 4 bases and J by 0 bases, with 10 bases left in between. The CDR3 runs to 16 residues. CDR3 sequence (DNA): TGTGCCAGCAGCCTCTCTGGGAGCTCTGGGGCCAACGTCCTGACTTTC. Protein product: CASSLSGSSGANVLTF.

This CDR3 is CASSPRRDSYEQYF. The CDR3 DNA follows: TGTGCCAGCAGCCCCCGCCGCGACTCCTACGAGCAGTACTTC. J is TRBJ2-7 and V is TRBV5-4, with D unresolved. Trimming cost V 4 bases and J 0 bases, with 11 bases left between them. CDR1 SGHNT and CDR2 YYREEE come from the germline V gene (reference sequence). The CDR3 has 14 amino acids.

Worth noting for this clone: Compared with germline, one end of the junction differs, possibly owing to a read error. The V gene is TRBV5-4, the J gene TRBJ2-7, with D possibly TRBD2 on 7 matching bases. This CDR3 is 14 amino acids long. Germline loops: CDR1 SGHNT, CDR2 YYREEE (reference sequence). In nucleotides, the CDR3 is TGTGCCAGCAGCAGCCCCCCCCGGGGGGCGGCCGTCGCGTTC. Translated, it gives CASSSPPRGAAVAF.